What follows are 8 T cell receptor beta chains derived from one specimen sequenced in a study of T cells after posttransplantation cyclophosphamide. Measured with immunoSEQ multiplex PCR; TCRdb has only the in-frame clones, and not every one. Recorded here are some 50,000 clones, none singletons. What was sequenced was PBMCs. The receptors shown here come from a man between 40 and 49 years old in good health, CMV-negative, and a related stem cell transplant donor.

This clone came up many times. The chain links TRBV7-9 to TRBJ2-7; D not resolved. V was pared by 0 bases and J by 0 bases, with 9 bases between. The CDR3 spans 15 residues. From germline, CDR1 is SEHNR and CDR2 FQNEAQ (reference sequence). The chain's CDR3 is CASSLAGSLSYEQYF. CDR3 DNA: TGTGCCAGCAGCTTAGCGGGCTCGCTCTCCTACGAGCAGTACTTC.

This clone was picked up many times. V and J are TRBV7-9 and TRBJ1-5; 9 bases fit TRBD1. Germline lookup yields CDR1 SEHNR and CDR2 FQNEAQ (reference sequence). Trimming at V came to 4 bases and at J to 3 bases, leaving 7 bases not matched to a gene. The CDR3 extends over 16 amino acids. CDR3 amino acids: CASSSNLQGANQPQHF. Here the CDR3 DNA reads TGTGCCAGCAGCTCCAACCTACAGGGGGCCAATCAGCCCCAGCATTTT.

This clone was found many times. CDR3 DNA: TGTGCCAGCGGGGGAGGGTATGAGCAGTTCTTC. Protein product: CASGGGYEQFF. This chain connects TRBV28 to TRBJ2-1, with 7 bases lining up with TRBD2. V shed 8 bases and J 8 bases; nucleotides not matched to a gene: 3. Germline-derived CDR1 and CDR2 are MDHEN and SYDVKM. The CDR3 totals 11 residues.

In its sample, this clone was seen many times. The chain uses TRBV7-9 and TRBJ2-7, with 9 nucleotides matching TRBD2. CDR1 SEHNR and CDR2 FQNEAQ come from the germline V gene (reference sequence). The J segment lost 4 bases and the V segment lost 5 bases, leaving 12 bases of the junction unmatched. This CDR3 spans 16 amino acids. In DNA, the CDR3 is TGTGCCAGCAGCCACGGTAGCGGGAGTGGAAGTTACGAGCAGTACTTC. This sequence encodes CASSHGSGSGSYEQYF.

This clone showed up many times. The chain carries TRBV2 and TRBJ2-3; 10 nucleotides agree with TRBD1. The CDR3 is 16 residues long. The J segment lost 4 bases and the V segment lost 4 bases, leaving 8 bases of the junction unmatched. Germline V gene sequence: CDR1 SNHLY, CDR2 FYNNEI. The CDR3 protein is CASSARGTGVPDTQYF. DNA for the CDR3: TGTGCCAGCAGTGCCCGGGGGACAGGGGTCCCAGATACGCAGTATTTT. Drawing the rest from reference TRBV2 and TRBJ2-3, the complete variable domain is EPEVTQTPSHQVTQMGQEVILRCVPISNHLYFYWYRQILGQKVEFLVSFYNNEISEKSEIFDDQFSVERPDGSNFTLKIRSTKLEDSAMYFCASSARGTGVPDTQYFGPGTRLTVL.

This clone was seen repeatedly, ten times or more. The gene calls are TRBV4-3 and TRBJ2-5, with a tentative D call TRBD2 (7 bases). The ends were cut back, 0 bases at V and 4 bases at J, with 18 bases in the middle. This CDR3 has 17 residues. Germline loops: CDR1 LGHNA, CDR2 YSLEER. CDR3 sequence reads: CASSQEWGGASPETQYF. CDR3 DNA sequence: TGCGCCAGCAGCCAAGAGTGGGGGGGCGCCTCCCCAGAGACCCAGTACTTC.

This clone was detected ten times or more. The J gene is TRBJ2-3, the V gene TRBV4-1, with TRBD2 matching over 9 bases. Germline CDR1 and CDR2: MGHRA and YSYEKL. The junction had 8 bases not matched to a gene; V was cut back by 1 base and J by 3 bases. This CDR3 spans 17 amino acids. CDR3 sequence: CASSQVNSGRETDTQYF. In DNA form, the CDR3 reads TGCGCCAGCAGCCAAGTCAATAGCGGGAGAGAGACAGATACGCAGTATTTT.

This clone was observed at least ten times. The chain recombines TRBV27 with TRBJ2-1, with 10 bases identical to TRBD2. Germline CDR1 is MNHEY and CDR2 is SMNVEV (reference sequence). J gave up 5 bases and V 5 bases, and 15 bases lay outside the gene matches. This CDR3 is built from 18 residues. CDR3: CASSPRLAGVVRDNEQFF. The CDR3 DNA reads TGTGCCAGCAGTCCTAGGCTAGCGGGAGTGGTAAGGGACAATGAGCAGTTCTTC.